Described below is a single T cell receptor (beta chain) sequence and its context. Its antigen remains unidentified. No per-base quality is available; no much larger clone lies one base away. This sample was taken from a study of cytomegalovirus exposure and HLA in healthy donors (dated by TCRdb to the late 2010s). Concerning the study at large: In an earlier analysis of some 610 of the donors, 276 Gb of sequence data and about 110 million unique TCR beta sequences from 150 million to 200 million T cells were reported. An early release covering approximately 600 HLA-typed donors comprised approximately 290 gigabases of sequencing data and some 79 million unique TCR sequences. Of the roughly 420 genotyped donors, over 80% were placed in the genetic ancestry cluster associated with self-reported Caucasian donors. The aim of the study was to test whether cataloging public T cell receptors could identify signatures of past pathogen exposure. The study profiled the T cell repertoires of hundreds of subjects by immunosequencing and related them to cytomegalovirus serostatus. A separate validation cohort of some 130 different subjects was used in addition to the approximately 700-subject first cohort. To predict cytomegalovirus infection status, the study brought together high-throughput TCR immunosequencing, statistical association of individual TCRs with disease status, and machine learning. To study patterns of TCR occurrence, a later analysis re-analyzed previously published TCR beta repertoires from several hundred donors and added high-resolution HLA genotyping. In the later analysis, no new phenotypic data were used to find candidate immune exposures; instead, reliance was placed on TCR beta sequences and their occurrence across donors. An earlier analysis of roughly 600 of the donors used high-throughput TCR beta sequencing to judge whether each TCR beta V gene segment behaved as functional or pseudogenic. Donor age, sex, ethnicity and CMV serostatus were compiled alongside the repertoire data. In a later genetic analysis, genome-wide SNP genotypes for about 55% of the roughly 670 donors were used, and that subset was treated as a discovery cohort. Every repertoire in the discovery cohort had been generated on one and the same sequencing platform. Class I and class II HLA loci were covered by the typing at four-digit resolution. Typing coverage differed by locus: A, B, C, DRB1 and DQB1 were typed in roughly 620-630 donors, DQA1 in around 500, DPA1 in approximately 610, and DPB1 in roughly 470. Because of strong linkage in the cohort, 4 to 6 DR-DQ haplotypes were treated as single units for association and clustering. Among around 400 genotyped donors of the cohort, an average of approximately 200,000 unique TCR beta nucleotide sequences was sequenced per donor, of which roughly 17% were non-productive.

The cohort comprised several hundred healthy bone marrow donors. At the time of sampling, all cohort members were nominally healthy, though unrecorded immune exposures were likely present. The donor was CMV seronegative and was included in the group of a few hundred seronegative cohort members. A peripheral blood sample was provided by each donor, and peripheral blood mononuclear cells were used for TCR beta sequencing. The Qiagen DNeasy Blood Extraction Kit was used to extract genomic DNA from the blood cell samples. Findings and caveats that apply to the study as a whole: In a later analysis, most CMV-associated TCR beta chains were found to appear HLA-restricted, with HLA associations seemingly driven largely by CMV exposure. Roughly uniform sequencing depth across donors was assumed in presence/absence analyses, although this assumption may not hold. In a later genetic analysis, fewer N-insertions in productive TCRs were reported among donors in an Asian-associated ancestry cluster than the roughly 640-donor mean. Because the 87-base-pair reads could not distinguish some IMGT-functional V segments, including TRBV6-2 and TRBV6-3, those segments were excluded. A total of 164 TCR beta chains were listed by the study as associated with cytomegalovirus. The authors suggested that the approach could potentially be extended to other disease states and immunological phenotypes. A further reported finding was that TCR beta sequences accurately predicted the HLA-A and HLA-B alleles for most subjects in the first cohort. Strong co-occurrence of HLA alleles, especially DR and DQ, made assigning TCR associations to individual alleles difficult. V-gene and J-gene trimming of TCR beta chains was associated with a missense DCLRE1C variant in a later genetic analysis, and the association was replicated in an independent cohort. Linkage disequilibrium might explain the correlated functional status among segregating V segments, but an unknown experimental factor could not be excluded. The classifier was reported to diagnose cytomegalovirus status with high specificity and sensitivity in both the original and validation cohorts. Because counts were too low, about 18 rarely observed V segments, including chromosome 9 orphons, were excluded from the earlier analysis of under 650 of the donors. In vitro tests confirmed that three of the cytomegalovirus-associated TCR beta chains recognize cytomegalovirus antigens. Compared with equally common non-associated chains, HLA-associated TCR beta chains in a later analysis were more clonally expanded and had lower generation probabilities. Immune exposure information for the cohort was limited to CMV serostatus. In an earlier analysis of about 600 of the donors, most TCR beta V segments appeared in productive rearrangements about 90% or about 30% of the time, broadly matching IMGT annotations. Because HLA typing was missing for some donors at each locus, association tests included only the typed subset. A group of highly shared sequence variants was considered likely to be a technical artifact of the sequencing pipeline. Specific HLA alleles were associated with 15,000 to 20,000 TCR beta sequences at a false discovery rate of 0.05 in a later analysis. According to a later analysis, TCR association rates differed among HLA loci, with DRB1 alleles showing the most associated TCRs and HLA-C alleles showing the fewest. The cohort was sequenced for TCR beta chains only, and without alpha or paired-chain data the features that could be detected were limited. A later analysis reported that several top co-occurrence clusters appeared linked to parvovirus B19, influenza, CMV and Epstein-Barr virus. While some public TCRs were present in many individuals, most TCR sequences turned up only very rarely across donors.

Library construction relied on the immunoSEQ multiplex PCR assay. For the multiplex PCR, a mixture combining 60 forward primers for TCR Vbeta segments and 13 reverse primers for TCR Jbeta segments was used. The CDR3 region of rearranged TCR beta genes was amplified from genomic DNA by a multiplex PCR assay. On the Illumina HiSeq System, the amplified TCR beta libraries were sequenced as 87-base-pair reads. The source study handled its data this way. In a later analysis, roughly 80 million unique TCR beta chains were counted across the approximately 670 repertoires, and roughly 10 million of these chains were shared by at least two donors. A nearest-neighbor algorithm error-corrected the raw reads and collapsed the reads into unique sequences, merging closely related sequences to remove PCR and sequencing errors. V, D and J gene segments were assigned by aligning CDR3 sequences to IMGT reference sequences. For a sequence to be retained, a match of at least six nucleotides was required to both a V gene segment and a J gene segment. A rearrangement was called productive if the CDR3 had no stop codons and remained in frame with V and J, and every other rearrangement was called non-productive. Following IMGT convention, CDR3 was defined as the stretch from the second conserved V-encoded cysteine up to the conserved J-encoded phenylalanine. The earlier analysis of roughly 590 of the donors excluded any sequence lacking an unambiguous match to a single V gene segment. In an earlier analysis of about 590 of the donors, a V segment was called functional when productive rearrangements were above 56.7%, and segregating when the standard deviation between donors exceeded 5%. To diagnose cytomegalovirus status from the catalog of TCR beta chain sequences, a statistical classification framework was built. In a later analysis, V and J genes were assigned by comparing TCR nucleotide sequences against IMGT/GENE-DB human TR gene sequences. Using the TCRdist pipeline, a later analysis assigned CDR3 sequences along with most-parsimonious VDJ recombination scenarios. In a later analysis, each TCR beta chain was defined by its CDR3 amino acid sequence together with its V-gene family, and reads lacking a unique V-gene family were excluded. In a later analysis, nearly 600 highly shared, low-generation-probability nucleotide sequences were removed to address suspected cross-contamination and a sequencing artifact. In a later analysis, a clonal expansion index for each public chain was calculated from normalized within-repertoire ranks of inferred template counts. In a later analysis, generation probabilities were computed with a VDJ recombination model fitted to out-of-frame rearrangements, and the resulting probabilities were checked against IGoR. Hypergeometric tests were used in a later analysis to score TCR-TCR, TCR-HLA and TCR-CMV co-occurrence, with a repertoire-size bias correction applied to the TCR pairs. A later analysis estimated false discovery rates by permuting HLA or CMV assignments 20 times. A later analysis grouped co-occurring TCRs with DBSCAN, adding TCRdist sequence similarity when clustering within HLA-allele-positive subsets. Co-occurrence clustering excluded repertoires with fewer than 30,000 or more than 120,000 public chains, plus five with anomalous nucleotide sharing. TCRdb retrieved this table from immuneACCESS and kept in-frame rearrangements only. Not all clones are present; in checked studies, unresolved V genes account for under half, and no reason is known for the remainder. That table gives V, J and clone size, and the DNA gave D and trimming. This sample gives some 120,000 clones in total; around 70% of them show up just once. The ten largest clones represent more than 1.5% of the sample.

CDR1 SGHDT and CDR2 YYEEEE were looked up in the germline V gene. V and J are truncated by 1 base and 1 base respectively, leaving an intervening sequence of 15 bases. There are 17 amino acids in the CDR3, from cysteine to phenylalanine inclusive. The CDR3 DNA has 51 bases and is translated from base 1. The clonotype comes from a young woman in good health and CMV-seronegative. The rearranged segments are TRBV5-6 and TRBJ1-3; 6 matching bases give a weak D call of TRBD1. The source material was PBMCs. The DNA sequence follows: TGTGCCAGCAGCTTGTTTGGGGGCGAAAGGTCTGGAAACACCATATATTTT. Its protein is CASSLFGGERSGNTIYF.